This T cell receptor beta chain was obtained from a study of CD8 T cells in ankylosing spondylitis. This clonotype was seen many times. TCRdb itself ran the 5' RACE reads through MiXCR, one entry per CDR3 protein. The data show roughly 230,000 distinct CDR3 sequences, about 10% seen once. The sequenced sample consisted of blood, either unsorted or a sorted T cell fraction (not recorded which). The clonotype originates from a male donor with ankylosing spondylitis or in good health (not recorded which).

The CDR3 nucleotides read TGCGCCAGCAGCGACGGAAAGGGACAGGGCACAGATACGCAGTATTTT. It specifies CASSDGKGQGTDTQYF. The V call is TRBV5-1, the J call TRBJ2-3, with 8 bases matching TRBD1. This CDR3 region has 16 residues. Germline V lookup: CDR1 SGHRS, CDR2 YFSETQ. After removal of 4 bases from V and 1 base from J, the junction contained 8 bases not matched to a gene.